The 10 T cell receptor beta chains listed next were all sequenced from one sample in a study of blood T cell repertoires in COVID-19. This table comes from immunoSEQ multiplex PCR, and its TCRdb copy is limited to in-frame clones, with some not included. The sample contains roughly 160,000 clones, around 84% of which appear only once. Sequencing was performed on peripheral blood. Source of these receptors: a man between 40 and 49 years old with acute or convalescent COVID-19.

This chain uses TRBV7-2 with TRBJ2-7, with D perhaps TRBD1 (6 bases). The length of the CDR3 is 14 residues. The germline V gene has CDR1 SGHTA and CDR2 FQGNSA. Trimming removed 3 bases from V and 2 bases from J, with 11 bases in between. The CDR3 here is CASSFLRGAYEQYF. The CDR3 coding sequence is TGTGCCAGCAGCTTCCTCAGGGGTGCCTACGAGCAGTACTTC. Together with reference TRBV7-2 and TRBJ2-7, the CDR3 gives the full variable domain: GAGVSQSPSNKVTEKGKDVELRCDPISGHTALYWYRQSLGQGLEFLIYFQGNSAPDKSGLPSDRFSAERTGGSVSTLTIQRTQQEDSAVYLCASSFLRGAYEQYFGPGTRLTVT.

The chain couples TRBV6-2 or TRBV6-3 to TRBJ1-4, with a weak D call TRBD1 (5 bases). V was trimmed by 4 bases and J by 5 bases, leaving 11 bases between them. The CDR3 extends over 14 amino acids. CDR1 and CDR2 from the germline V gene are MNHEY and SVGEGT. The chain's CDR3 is CASSFTGHNEKLFF. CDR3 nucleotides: TGTGCCAGCAGTTTCACAGGCCACAATGAAAAACTGTTTTTT.

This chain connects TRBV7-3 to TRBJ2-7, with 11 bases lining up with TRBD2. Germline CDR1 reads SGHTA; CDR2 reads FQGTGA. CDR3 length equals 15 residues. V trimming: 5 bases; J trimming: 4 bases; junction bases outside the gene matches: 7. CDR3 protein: CASSLGTSGRYEQYF. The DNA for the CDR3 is TGTGCCAGCAGCCTGGGGACTAGCGGACGTTACGAGCAGTACTTC.

CDR3: CASSAAGRSGEKLFF. CDR3 bases: TGTGCCAGCAGCGCTGCTGGGAGAAGTGGGGAAAAACTGTTTTTT. The chain uses TRBV9 and TRBJ1-4; the D is unclear. The CDR3 runs to 15 residues. Germline V gene data show CDR1 as SGDLS and CDR2 as YYNGEE. V was trimmed by 3 bases and J by 8 bases, leaving 17 bases between them.

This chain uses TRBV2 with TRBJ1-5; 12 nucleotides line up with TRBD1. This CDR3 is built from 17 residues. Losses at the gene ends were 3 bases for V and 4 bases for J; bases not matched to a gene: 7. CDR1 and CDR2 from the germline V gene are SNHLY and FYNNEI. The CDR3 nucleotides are TGTGCCAGCAGTGACTGGGACAGGGGGCGACTAAATCAGCCCCAGCATTTT. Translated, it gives CASSDWDRGRLNQPQHF.

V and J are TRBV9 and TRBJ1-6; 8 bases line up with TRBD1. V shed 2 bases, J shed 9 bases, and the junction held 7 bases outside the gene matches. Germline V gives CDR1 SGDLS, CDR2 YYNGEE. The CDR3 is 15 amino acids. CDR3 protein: CASSVSGQDPSPLHF. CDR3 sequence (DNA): TGTGCCAGCAGCGTTTCGGGACAGGATCCTTCACCCCTCCACTTT.

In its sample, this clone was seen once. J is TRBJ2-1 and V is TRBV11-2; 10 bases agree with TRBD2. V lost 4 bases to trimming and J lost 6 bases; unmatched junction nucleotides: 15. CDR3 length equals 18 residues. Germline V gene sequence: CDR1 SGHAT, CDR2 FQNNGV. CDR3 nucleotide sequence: TGTGCCAGCAGCTCTCGCTTCGGGCTAGCGGGGGAGTCCAATGAGCAGTTCTTC. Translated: CASSSRFGLAGESNEQFF.

CDR3 amino acids: CASSPGGNQPQHF. The CDR3 nucleotides read TGTGCCAGCTCCCCCGGGGGCAATCAGCCCCAGCATTTT. The chain employs TRBV18 and TRBJ1-5; D remains unclear. Germline V gene data show CDR1 as KGHSH and CDR2 as LQKENI. V shed 6 bases and J shed 2 bases, with 8 bases lying between them. The CDR3 covers 13 residues.

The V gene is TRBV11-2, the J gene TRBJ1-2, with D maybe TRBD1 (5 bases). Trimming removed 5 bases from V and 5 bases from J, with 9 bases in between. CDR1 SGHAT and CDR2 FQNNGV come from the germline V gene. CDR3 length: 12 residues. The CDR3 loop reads CASSAQGYGYTF. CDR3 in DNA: TGTGCCAGCAGCGCCCAGGGATATGGCTACACCTTC.

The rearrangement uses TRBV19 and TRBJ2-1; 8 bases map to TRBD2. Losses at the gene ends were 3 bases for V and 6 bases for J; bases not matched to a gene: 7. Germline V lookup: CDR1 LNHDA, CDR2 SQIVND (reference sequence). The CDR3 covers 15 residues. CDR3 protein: CASSILAGGLNEQFF. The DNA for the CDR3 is TGTGCCAGTAGTATCTTGGCGGGGGGCCTCAATGAGCAGTTCTTC.